The text below deals with one T cell receptor beta chain. This sample stems from a study of blood T cell repertoires in COVID-19. The wider study: T cells, B-cell-depleted T cells, or PBMCs supplied cDNA or gDNA.

The CDR3 runs to 13 residues. V was clipped by 1 base and J by 5 bases; unmatched bases: 4. Germline V gene data show CDR1 as GTSNPN and CDR2 as SVGIG (reference sequence). Original processing notes: The authors estimated nucleated cell counts from reference gene primer amplification. Generated by immunoSEQ multiplex PCR, the TCRdb table keeps only in-frame clones and is missing some. D and trimming come from the DNA, and the V and J calls and clone size come from that table. The table includes over 250,000 clones, 70% to 90% detected once. The TCR was taken from a woman aged 70 to 79 with acute or convalescent COVID-19. Sequencing was done on a sample of peripheral blood. The gene calls are TRBV30 and TRBJ1-2, with TRBD1 identical over 7 bases. The CDR3 sequence: CAWSGAGQYGYTF. The DNA of the CDR3 is TGTGCCTGGAGTGGGGCGGGACAGTATGGCTACACCTTC.